The 6 T cell receptor beta chains given below trace back to one sample, sequenced in a study of TIL therapy for anti-PD-1-resistant metastatic lung cancer. The time point is: pre-treatment sample, taken before nivolumab and TIL therapy. The libraries were made with immunoSEQ v3. The data were produced by immunoSEQ multiplex PCR, yet TCRdb's version contains in-frame clones alone and is incomplete. The sample includes about 16,000 clones, roughly 72% of them seen just once. The sequencing used blood, collected at baseline. These receptor sequences come from a person aged 25 to 79 with non-small cell lung cancer.

This clone was counted once. The genes are TRBV7-3 and TRBJ1-1; D may be TRBD1 (6 bases). Germline V gene lookup returns CDR1 SGHTA and CDR2 FQGTGA. The CDR3 totals 17 residues. Trimming took off 5 bases at V and 1 base at J, with 20 bases between the two ends. CDR3 protein: CASSRNGGGQKNTEAFF. The CDR3, as DNA: TGTGCCAGCAGCCGCAACGGGGGCGGACAGAAGAACACTGAAGCTTTCTTT.

The chain uses TRBV14 and TRBJ2-5; D is perhaps TRBD1 (7 bases). In germline, CDR1 is SGHDN, CDR2 FVKESK. Trimming pared 8 bases from V and 4 bases from J, leaving 17 bases between. This CDR3 spans 14 amino acids. CDR3 loop: CASSQNRGGETQYF. The CDR3 region has the DNA TGTGCCAGCTCCCAAAACAGGGGAGGAGAGACCCAGTACTTC.

The chain employs TRBV5-1 and TRBJ1-1; maybe TRBD1 (6 bases). The germline V and J ends were trimmed by 2 bases and 1 base, with 9 bases remaining between them. Germline lookup yields CDR1 SGHRS and CDR2 YFSETQ. The CDR3 consists of 14 residues. The CDR3 protein is CASSFKQGNTEAFF. CDR3 bases: TGCGCCAGCAGCTTTAAACAGGGGAACACTGAAGCTTTCTTT.

The gene calls are TRBV2 and TRBJ2-7; 12 positions match TRBD1. This CDR3 contains 14 residues. The V segment lost 4 bases and the J segment 5 bases; nucleotides outside the gene matches: 3. The germline V gene has CDR1 SNHLY and CDR2 FYNNEI. The CDR3 loop reads CASSVGTGGNEQYF. In DNA form, the CDR3 reads TGTGCCAGCAGTGTGGGGACAGGGGGCAACGAGCAGTACTTC. Looking up the rest from reference TRBV2 and TRBJ2-7 gives the full variable domain: EPEVTQTPSHQVTQMGQEVILRCVPISNHLYFYWYRQILGQKVEFLVSFYNNEISEKSEIFDDQFSVERPDGSNFTLKIRSTKLEDSAMYFCASSVGTGGNEQYFGPGTRLTVT.

The chain carries TRBV5-4 and TRBJ2-3; 9 bases fit TRBD2. V shed 7 bases, J shed 4 bases, and the junction held 10 bases outside the gene matches. The CDR3 length is 15 residues. In germline, CDR1 is SGHNT, CDR2 YYREEE (reference sequence). The CDR3 DNA reads TGTGCCAGCTCCGCCGGCGGGAGGGATGCAGATACGCAGTATTTT. The encoded protein is CASSAGGRDADTQYF.

This chain links TRBV6-1 with TRBJ2-3; D remains unclear. There are 14 residues in the CDR3. Trimming removed 10 bases at V and 0 bases at J, with 14 bases between. The germline CDR1 and CDR2 sequences are MNHNS and SASEGT. CDR3 residues: CANTAGFSTDTQYF. The CDR3 coding sequence is TGTGCCAACACGGCCGGGTTTAGCACAGATACGCAGTATTTT.